These 23 T cell receptor beta chains were sequenced from one sample in a study of control samples from healthy donors and cancer patients. The method was immunoSEQ multiplex PCR; TCRdb's version includes in-frame clones alone and lacks a portion of them. The table shows 100,000 to 150,000 clones, with about 87% occurring only once. Sequencing used blood. These receptors came from a man between 60 and 75 years old in good health.

The chain uses TRBV5-8 and TRBJ1-3; D unresolved. The CDR3 consists of 17 residues. The V gene lost 3 bases and the J gene lost 0 bases, with 16 bases spanning the gap. Germline CDR1 reads SGHTS; CDR2 reads YDEGEE. The CDR3 spells CASSSLATSSSGNTIYF. The CDR3 DNA reads TGTGCCAGCAGCTCACTTGCGACCAGCTCCTCTGGAAACACCATATATTTT.

This rearrangement joins TRBV18 to TRBJ1-2; 10 nucleotides match TRBD1. Germline CDR1 and CDR2: KGHSH and LQKENI. V gave up 0 bases and J gave up 5 bases; unmatched junction bases: 3. This CDR3 has 15 residues. Here the CDR3 DNA reads TGTGCCAGCTCACCACCGGGGACAGGGGAATATGGCTACACCTTC. This translates into CASSPPGTGEYGYTF.

The chain employs TRBV19 and TRBJ1-2, with D hard to call. Germline V lookup: CDR1 LNHDA, CDR2 SQIVND (reference sequence). The CDR3 loop spans 14 amino acids. Trimming removed 3 bases from V and 2 bases from J, with 10 bases in between. CDR3: CASSIPEPNYGYTF. The CDR3 region has the DNA TGTGCCAGTAGTATTCCAGAGCCCAACTATGGCTACACCTTC.

This rearrangement joins TRBV28 to TRBJ2-6, with TRBD1 matching over 7 bases. Germline-derived CDR1 and CDR2 are MDHEN and SYDVKM. The length of the CDR3 is 18 residues. The V and J ends lost 7 bases and 0 bases, in that order; junction bases with no gene match: 12. Written as DNA, the CDR3 is TGTGCCAGCACCGCGGCCGGGACAGCGAGCTCTGGGGCCAACGTCCTGACTTTC. The encoded protein is CASTAAGTASSGANVLTF. Full variable domain (rest looked up from reference TRBV28 and TRBJ2-6): DVKVTQSSRYLVKRTGEKVFLECVQDMDHENMFWYRQDPGLGLRLIYFSYDVKMKEKGDIPEGYSVSREKKERFSLILESASTNQTSMYLCASTAAGTASSGANVLTFGAGSRLTVL.

This clone appeared a few times. This sequence joins TRBV6-5 and TRBJ2-7; TRBD1 aligns across 8 bases. J was trimmed by 3 bases and V by 7 bases; bases with no gene match: 11. The germline CDR1 and CDR2 sequences are MNHEY and SVGAGI. The CDR3 totals 15 residues. The CDR3 DNA reads as TGTGCCAGCACCCTCCGGCTCGGGACAGGCTACGAGCAGTACTTC. Its translation is CASTLRLGTGYEQYF.

The chain employs TRBV10-3 and TRBJ1-4, with TRBD1 as a possible D gene (6 bases). The CDR3 is 13 amino acids. Between the trimmed V and J ends, which lost 3 bases and 7 bases, there was a span of 9 bases. Germline CDR1 reads ENHRY; CDR2 reads SYGVKD. As DNA, the CDR3 is TGTGCCATCAGTGACAGGGGTGGTGAAAAACTGTTTTTT. This codes for CAISDRGGEKLFF.

The chain uses TRBV7-9 and TRBJ1-4, with unresolved D. The CDR3 contains 15 residues. Germline V gene data show CDR1 as SEHNR and CDR2 as FQNEAQ (reference sequence). Trimming removed 5 bases from V and 7 bases from J, with 17 bases in between. Here the CDR3 DNA reads TGTGCCAGCAGCATGGACCCCGGGGTTGCTGAAAAACTGTTTTTT. Its protein product is CASSMDPGVAEKLFF. Complete variable domain (other parts from reference TRBV7-9 and TRBJ1-4): DTGVSQNPRHKITKRGQNVTFRCDPISEHNRLYWYRQTLGQGPEFLTYFQNEAQLEKSRLLSDRFSAERPKGSFSTLEIQRTEQGDSAMYLCASSMDPGVAEKLFFGSGTQLSVL.

This sequence joins TRBV7-8 and TRBJ2-7; D unresolved. Germline assignment: CDR1 SGHVS and CDR2 FQNEAQ. CDR3 length: 22 residues. The V end was cut by 2 bases, the J end by 3 bases, with 35 bases between. CDR3 loop: CASSLRPEPGVQGSQSNYEQYF. CDR3 sequence (DNA): TGTGCCAGCAGCTTAAGGCCCGAACCTGGGGTCCAAGGGTCCCAGAGTAACTACGAGCAGTACTTC.

V is TRBV24-1 and J is TRBJ1-6; D is perhaps TRBD1 (5 bases). The germline V gene encodes CDR1 KGHDR and CDR2 SFDVKD. The CDR3 sequence is 20 residues long. V lost 0 bases to trimming and J lost 0 bases, with 17 bases between them. Here the CDR3 DNA reads TGTGCCACCAGTGATTTGCAATACAGGATAGGAAGCTCCTATAATTCACCCCTCCACTTT. Protein product: CATSDLQYRIGSSYNSPLHF.

The chain carries TRBV28 and TRBJ1-3; maybe TRBD1 (5 bases). The ends were cut back, 3 bases at V and 1 base at J, with 7 bases in the middle. From germline, CDR1 is MDHEN and CDR2 SYDVKM. There are 14 residues in the CDR3. In nucleotides, the CDR3 is TGTGCCAGCAGTTTCCAGGGATCTGGAAACACCATATATTTT. Amino acids: CASSFQGSGNTIYF.

The V and J genes are TRBV6-5 and TRBJ2-7, with D hard to call. The CDR3 totals 14 residues. Deletions cut 6 bases from V and 6 bases from J, with 18 bases between. CDR1 and CDR2 (germline): MNHEY, SVGAGI. The CDR3, as DNA: TGTGCCAGCAGGAATGGGCACCGATCTAGCGAGCAGTACTTC. Residues: CASRNGHRSSEQYF.

This clone was seen a single time. The gene calls are TRBV29-1 and TRBJ1-1, with no clear D. Trimming shortened V by 4 bases and J by 0 bases, and 9 bases separated the two germline ends. Germline-derived CDR1 and CDR2 are SQVTM and ANQGSEA. The CDR3 consists of 13 residues. The CDR3 protein is CSVVGRVNTEAFF. For the CDR3, the DNA is TGCAGCGTTGTAGGACGGGTGAACACTGAAGCTTTCTTT.

The chain is built from TRBV7-2 and TRBJ2-7; D remains ambiguous. V lost 2 bases to trimming and J lost 3 bases, with 8 bases between them. The CDR3 extends over 13 amino acids. Germline assignment: CDR1 SGHTA and CDR2 FQGNSA. CDR3 nucleotide sequence: TGTGCCAGCAGCTTAATCGCCAACTACGAGCAGTACTTC. It translates to CASSLIANYEQYF.

This chain uses TRBV29-1 with TRBJ2-7; TRBD2 agrees at 12 bases. Germline V gene lookup returns CDR1 SQVTM and CDR2 ANQGSEA. J was trimmed by 7 bases and V by 4 bases; bases with no gene match: 5. This CDR3 has 13 amino acids. CDR3 nucleotide sequence: TGCAGCGTTGCTAGCGGGGGGGCAAGGGAGCAGTACTTC. Its protein is CSVASGGAREQYF.

CDR3 DNA: TGTGCCAGCAGCGTGGGGGGTCTGGACCTTCAAGAGACCCAGTACTTC. This translates into CASSVGGLDLQETQYF. The V gene is TRBV9, the J gene TRBJ2-5; D is possibly TRBD2 (6 bases). Germline loops: CDR1 SGDLS, CDR2 YYNGEE. V dropped 2 bases and J dropped 2 bases, with 16 bases sitting between them. The CDR3 runs 16 residues. Full variable domain (missing parts from reference TRBV9 and TRBJ2-5): DSGVTQTPKHLITATGQRVTLRCSPRSGDLSVYWYQQSLDQGLQFLIQYYNGEERAKGNILERFSAQQFPDLHSELNLSSLELGDSALYFCASSVGGLDLQETQYFGPGTRLLVL.

The V and J genes are TRBV3-1 (or the pseudogene TRBV3-2) and TRBJ1-1, with D possibly being TRBD1 (5 bases). Germline CDR1 reads LGHDT; CDR2 reads YNNKEL (reference sequence). There are 13 residues in the CDR3. The V end was cut by 6 bases, the J end by 2 bases, with 10 bases between. The CDR3 nucleotides are TGTGCCAGCAGTCTGACAGCTAACACTGAAGCTTTCTTT. As protein: CASSLTANTEAFF.

V is TRBV9 and J is TRBJ1-2; tentatively, D is TRBD1 (6 bases). V was pared by 0 bases and J by 2 bases, with 14 bases between. The CDR3 loop spans 16 amino acids. Germline V gene data show CDR1 as SGDLS and CDR2 as YYNGEE. The CDR3 protein is CASSVEGESGNYGYTF. The CDR3 DNA follows: TGTGCCAGCAGCGTAGAGGGGGAGAGTGGAAACTATGGCTACACCTTC.

The rearrangement uses TRBV4-3 and TRBJ1-4; 9 nucleotides match TRBD1. V trimming: 1 base; J trimming: 6 bases; junction bases outside the gene matches: 6. Germline CDR1 LGHNA, CDR2 YSLEER. The CDR3 is 16 residues long. CDR3 DNA sequence: TGCGCCAGCAGCCAAGCAACCGGGACAGGGTATGAAAAACTGTTTTTT. As protein: CASSQATGTGYEKLFF.

The J gene is TRBJ2-3, the V gene TRBV2, with D uncertain. Germline loops: CDR1 SNHLY, CDR2 FYNNEI. V gave up 2 bases and J gave up 4 bases, with 1 base separating them. The CDR3 is made up of 11 amino acids. The CDR3 nucleotides read TGTGCCAGCAGTGAACCAGATACGCAGTATTTT. Amino acids: CASSEPDTQYF.

The chain is built from TRBV27 and TRBJ2-3; D possibly corresponds to TRBD1 (6 bases). V dropped 1 base and J dropped 1 base, with 15 bases sitting between them. CDR1 and CDR2 (germline): MNHEY, SMNVEV (reference sequence). The CDR3 consists of 17 residues. CDR3 sequence (DNA): TGTGCCAGCAGTTTATTGAAGACAGGTCCCCGCACAGATACGCAGTATTTT. This gives the protein CASSLLKTGPRTDTQYF.

The V call is TRBV28, the J call TRBJ2-3, with 7 bases aligning to TRBD2. The V gene end was trimmed by 5 bases and the J gene end by 5 bases; junction bases not matched to a gene: 4. Germline assignment: CDR1 MDHEN and CDR2 SYDVKM. The CDR3 runs to 13 residues. DNA for the CDR3: TGTGCCAGCAGTCCTTCTAGCGGAGATACGCAGTATTTT. Translated, it gives CASSPSSGDTQYF.

The V gene is TRBV20-1, the J gene TRBJ1-2; D not resolved. The CDR3 is made up of 9 amino acids. Looked up from germline, CDR1 is DFQATT and CDR2 is SNEGSKA (reference sequence). CDR3 bases: TGCGCCGAGGGAGAGAAGTACACCTTC. This sequence encodes CAEGEKYTF.

The chain is built from TRBV15 and TRBJ1-5; 7 bases are shared with TRBD1. The CDR3 spans 16 residues. Germline V CDR1 and CDR2: LNHNV, YYDKDF (reference sequence). V shed 0 bases and J 4 bases; nucleotides not matched to a gene: 6. Here the CDR3 DNA reads TGTGCCACCAGCAGAGATCCGGGGGACAGAAATCAGCCCCAGCATTTT. Translated: CATSRDPGDRNQPQHF.